This T cell receptor (beta chain) came from a study of cytomegalovirus exposure and HLA in healthy donors. Study-level points and caveats: Immune exposure data for these donors was limited to CMV serostatus.

Notes on this clone: The antigen is unknown.

V was clipped by 2 bases and J by 7 bases, with 12 bases between them. The CDR3 totals 14 residues. Germline CDR1 reads SGHTA; CDR2 reads FQGTGA. The PCR ran on 60 Vbeta and 13 Jbeta primers. The method was immunoSEQ multiplex PCR; TCRdb's version includes in-frame clones alone and lacks a portion of them. This sample carries about 150,000 clones, approximately 80% of them seen once, and the ten largest clones take 5.6%. The chain links TRBV7-3 to TRBJ2-1; D gene ambiguous. Source material: PBMCs. The receptor comes from a woman in her thirties or forties in good health and CMV-seropositive. The CDR3: CASSLYSGGNEQFF. The CDR3 DNA sequence: TGTGCCAGCAGCTTATATAGTGGTGGTAATGAGCAGTTCTTC.